This is a list of T cell receptor beta chains from one sample in a study of T cell responses to AZD1222 COVID-19 vaccine. Some clones are missing from TCRdb's copy, which holds only in-frame ones; the method was immunoSEQ multiplex PCR. The data contain 200,000 to 250,000 clones, around 93% of them singletons. The specimen comprised peripheral blood, sampled on day 0 of MenACWY control vaccination. These receptors came from an adult in good health. CDR3s include the opening cysteine and the closing phenylalanine or tryptophan. Each record gives: clone size, D gene, J gene, V gene, CDR3 protein, CDR3 DNA. D genes are given only for firm matches. The size field is filled for only some rows; it gives once, few, many or a size class.

>-|-|TRBJ1-2|TRBV3-1/TRBV3-2
CASSQVPGGTYGYTF
TGTGCCAGCAGCCAAGTTCCGGGGGGTACCTATGGCTACACCTTC
>-|TRBD1|TRBJ2-7|TRBV19
CASRSGQGVYEQYF
TGTGCCAGTAGGTCGGGACAGGGTGTCTACGAGCAGTACTTC
>-|-|TRBJ1-1|TRBV14
CASSPLGGGTEAFF
TGTGCCAGCAGCCCCTTGGGGGGCGGCACTGAAGCTTTCTTT
>few|-|TRBJ2-7|TRBV12-5
CASGFSYEQYF
TGTGCTAGTGGTTTCTCCTACGAGCAGTACTTC
>-|-|TRBJ2-2|TRBV11-1
CASSLVRSTGELFF
TGTGCCAGCAGCTTAGTGCGCAGTACCGGGGAGCTGTTTTTT
>-|-|TRBJ1-1|TRBV25-1
CASRARGSTEAFF
TGTGCCAGCAGGGCGAGGGGAAGCACTGAAGCTTTCTTT
>-|-|TRBJ1-6|TRBV5-1
CASSFGGSSPLHF
TGCGCCAGCAGCTTTGGAGGGTCTTCACCCCTCCACTTT
>once|-|TRBJ1-5|TRBV19
CASSDRNNQPQHF
TGTGCCAGTAGCGACAGAAACAATCAGCCCCAGCATTTT
>-|TRBD2|TRBJ2-5|TRBV9
CASSVGPLAGGPQETQYF
TGTGCCAGCAGCGTAGGCCCACTAGCGGGGGGGCCTCAAGAGACCCAGTACTTC
>-|-|TRBJ2-3|TRBV11-2
CASSLGSTDTQYF
TGTGCCAGCAGCTTGGGCTCGACAGATACGCAGTATTTT
>-|TRBD1|TRBJ1-4|TRBV4-3
CASSHEGATNEKLFF
TGCGCCAGCAGCCACGAGGGGGCGACTAATGAAAAACTGTTTTTT
>-|-|TRBJ1-1|TRBV3-1/TRBV3-2
CASSQSRLEAFF
TGTGCCAGCAGCCAATCACGGTTAGAAGCTTTCTTT
>-|TRBD1|TRBJ1-3|TRBV2
CASRRRQGALQSSGNTIYF
TGTGCCAGCCGGCGTCGGCAGGGGGCACTCCAGAGCTCTGGAAACACCATATATTTT
>-|-|TRBJ1-2|TRBV2
CASSEASGQTYGYTF
TGTGCCAGCAGTGAAGCCTCGGGACAAACCTATGGCTACACCTTC
>-|-|TRBJ1-5|TRBV5-1
CASSPGPGGAQPQHF
TGCGCCAGCAGCCCGGGCCCCGGAGGGGCTCAGCCCCAGCATTTT
>-|-|TRBJ1-1|TRBV12-2
CASRLSPNGEAFF
TGTGCAAGTCGCTTAAGTCCAAACGGTGAAGCTTTCTTT
>-|-|TRBJ2-5|TRBV10-3
CAISEPSVGETQYF
TGTGCCATCAGTGAGCCCTCGGTGGGGGAGACCCAGTACTTC
>-|-|TRBJ2-3|TRBV9
CASSVGGARATDTQYF
TGTGCCAGCAGCGTAGGTGGCGCACGGGCCACAGATACGCAGTATTTT
>-|-|TRBJ1-3|TRBV11-3
CASSLDGGGHGNTIYF
TGTGCCAGCAGCTTAGATGGCGGCGGACATGGAAACACCATATATTTT
>-|TRBD1|TRBJ1-3|TRBV27
CASSLLGTGIGNTIYF
TGTGCCAGCAGCCTCCTCGGGACAGGGATTGGAAACACCATATATTTT
>-|TRBD1|TRBJ1-2|TRBV5-5
CASSFGTGLYGYTF
TGTGCCAGCAGCTTCGGGACAGGACTCTATGGCTACACCTTC
>-|-|TRBJ1-2|TRBV3-1/TRBV3-2
CASSQGTGFYGYTF
TGTGCCAGCAGCCAAGGAACAGGCTTTTATGGCTACACCTTC
>-|-|TRBJ1-1|TRBV27
CASRPGLSSSRAFF
TGTGCCAGCAGGCCAGGACTGTCTAGTTCGCGAGCTTTCTTT
>-|-|TRBJ1-1|TRBV7-4
CASSSLAGLTFF
TGTGCCAGCAGCTCCCTTGCCGGGCTAACTTTCTTT
>-|-|TRBJ2-6|TRBV7-3
CASSPLGGAPSGANVLTF
TGTGCCAGCAGCCCGCTTGGAGGGGCCCCCTCTGGGGCCAACGTCCTGACTTTC
>-|-|TRBJ1-4|TRBV28
CASSSTRTVNEKLFF
TGTGCCAGCAGTTCGACGCGGACAGTTAATGAAAAACTGTTTTTT
>-|-|TRBJ1-1|TRBV7-3
CASSLTGATEAFF
TGTGCCAGCAGCTTAACCGGGGCCACTGAAGCTTTCTTT
>-|-|TRBJ1-5|TRBV6-2/TRBV6-3
CASSYAGSRQPQHF
TGTGCCAGCAGTTACGCAGGGTCCAGACAGCCCCAGCATTTT
>once|TRBD2|TRBJ2-1|TRBV5-6
CASSPLAGGGTNEQFF
TGTGCCAGCAGCCCCCTGGCGGGCGGGGGTACGAATGAGCAGTTCTTC
>-|-|TRBJ1-1|TRBV28
CASSRSYTEAFF
TGTGCCAGCAGTCGGAGTTACACTGAAGCTTTCTTT
>-|TRBD1|TRBJ2-5|TRBV5-5
CASSLLPGDRQETQYF
TGTGCCAGCAGCCTATTACCTGGGGACAGGCAAGAGACCCAGTACTTC
>-|-|TRBJ1-5|TRBV19
CASTGTPGDQPQHF
TGTGCCAGTACCGGGACTCCTGGGGATCAGCCCCAGCATTTT
>-|-|TRBJ2-3|TRBV11-2
CASSLQESTQYF
TGTGCCAGCAGCTTGCAGGAGAGTACGCAGTATTTT
>-|-|TRBJ1-1|TRBV30
CAWTTNSRVNTEAFF
TGTGCCTGGACTACTAACTCCAGGGTGAACACTGAAGCTTTCTTT
>-|-|TRBJ1-1|TRBV6-5
CASSYPQGRMNTEAFF
TGTGCCAGCAGTTACCCACAGGGCCGCATGAACACTGAAGCTTTCTTT
>-|TRBD1|TRBJ2-2|TRBV9
CASSVEGQGYTGELFF
TGTGCCAGCAGCGTAGAAGGACAGGGTTACACCGGGGAGCTGTTTTTT
>-|TRBD1|TRBJ1-6|TRBV2
CASRMTGTADNSPLHF
TGTGCCAGCAGGATGACGGGGACAGCGGATAATTCACCCCTCCACTTT